These T cell receptor beta chains were read from a single sample in a study of CD8 T cells in Susac syndrome. MiXCR, run by TCRdb on the immunoSEQ multiplex PCR reads, gives a single entry per CDR3 protein. The repertoire consists of under 200,000 distinct CDR3 sequences, with approximately 95% occurring once and the leading ten covering 0.075% to 0.1%. The source material was CD4+ T cells from PBMCs. These TCRs come from a human donor with Susac syndrome. The CDR3 runs from the conserved cysteine through the conserved F or W. A D gene is named only where the DNA matches it firmly. The size entry is marked missing in some rows and otherwise reads once, few, many or a size class.

>.|TRBV12-5|TRBD1|TRBJ2-1
TGTGCTAGTGGTTTGGCGGGACAGAGACTCTACAATGAGCAGTTCTTC
CASGLAGQRLYNEQFF
>.|TRBV29-1|TRBD1|TRBJ1-1
TGCAGCGTTTGGACAGGGGTCCATTACACTGAAGCTTTCTTT
CSVWTGVHYTEAFF
>.|TRBV20-1|.|TRBJ2-4
TGCAGTGCTAGTGGCGAGGGGGGAAACATTCAGTACTTC
CSASGEGGNIQYF
>.|TRBV15|.|TRBJ2-7
TGTGCCACCAGCAGAGGGGCGAGGTACGAGCAGTACTTC
CATSRGARYEQYF
>.|TRBV2|.|TRBJ1-4
TGTGCCAGCATTGGAGAAAAACTGTTTTTT
CASIGEKLFF
>.|TRBV27|TRBD1|TRBJ1-2
TGTGCCAGCAGTCCAAGGGGGCCAGGCTATGGCTACACCTTC
CASSPRGPGYGYTF
>.|TRBV12-5|TRBD1|TRBJ1-4
TGTGCTAGTGGGGACAGGAGACTGTTTTTT
CASGDRRLFF
>.|TRBV5-6|.|TRBJ2-1
TGTGCCAGCAGCTTGACGCAACGGCATAGCTCCTACAATGAGCAGTTCTTC
CASSLTQRHSSYNEQFF
>once|TRBV9|.|TRBJ1-2
TGTGCCAGCAGCGTTGGAACAAACGGGATATATGGCTACACCTTC
CASSVGTNGIYGYTF
>.|TRBV30|.|TRBJ2-3
TGTGCCTGGAATGCCCAAATACTCACAGATACGCAGTATTTT
CAWNAQILTDTQYF
>once|TRBV7-2|.|TRBJ2-7
TGTGCCAGCAGCTTCGACAGGAGGGCCACCTACGAGCAGTACTTC
CASSFDRRATYEQYF